This T cell receptor beta chain was obtained from a study of PD-L1 blockade in urothelial cancer. Across the whole study: Bladder-origin urothelial cancer in males described about 90% of the roughly 30 patients.

The CDR3 is 15 residues long. The protocol was immunoSEQ multiplex PCR, while the TCRdb copy is restricted to in-frame clones and leaves out a portion. Among around 40,000 clones listed, more than 85% were seen once. This sequence was found in a man aged 55-75 years with urothelial cancer. The input for sequencing was PBMCs, taken around atezolizumab (anti-PD-L1) treatment. The chain employs TRBV12-2 and TRBJ1-1. TRBV12-2 represents a pseudogene. CDR3 sequence reads: CASRLVEVCSTEAFF. The DNA for the CDR3 is TGTGCAAGTCGCTTAGTGGAGGTATGTAGCACTGAAGCTTTCTTT.